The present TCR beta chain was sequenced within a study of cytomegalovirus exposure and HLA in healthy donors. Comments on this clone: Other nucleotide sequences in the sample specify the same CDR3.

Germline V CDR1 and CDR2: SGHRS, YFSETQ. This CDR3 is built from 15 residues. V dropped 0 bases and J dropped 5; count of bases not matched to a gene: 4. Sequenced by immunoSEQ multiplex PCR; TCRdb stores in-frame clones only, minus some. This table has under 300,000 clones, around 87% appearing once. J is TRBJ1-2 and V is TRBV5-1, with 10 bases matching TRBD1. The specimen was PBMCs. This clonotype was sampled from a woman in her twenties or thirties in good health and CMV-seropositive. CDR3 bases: TGCGCCAGCAGCTTGGAGGGACAGGGGTCTTATGGCTACACCTTC. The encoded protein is CASSLEGQGSYGYTF.